This T cell receptor (beta chain) was observed in a study of blood T cell repertoires in COVID-19 (dated by TCRdb to 2019 to 2021). Study-wide context: Samples covering the acute and convalescent phases of COVID-19 were provided by collaborators in the United States, Italy and Spain. The material from the prospective study consisted of cDNA or gDNA derived from T cells, B-cell-depleted T cells, or PBMCs. The dataset comprised deeply sampled blood TCRbeta repertoires from subjects exposed to, actively infected with, or recovered from COVID-19. The repertoires were released in a freely available public database meant as a resource for research on the immune response to SARS-CoV-2. Samples were obtained from the ongoing ImmuneRACE study (first 160 participants) and from 1,254 subjects provided by 6 global collaborators. Nearly every sample came with metadata listing a de-identified subject ID, COVID-19 status, age in years and sex. Where HLA class I and class II types were available, the types were taken from metadata supplied by the sample provider, not from assay-based typing. Findings and caveats that apply to the study as a whole: The quantity of clinical and demographic metadata differed by source and by participant and was supplied without curation.

TCRbeta CDR3 regions were amplified from genomic DNA using the immunoSEQ Assay, a bias-controlled multiplex PCR. On the study's bioinformatics: Nucleated cell counts per sample were estimated from amplification of reference gene primers within the assay. Sequence reads were collapsed and filtered to measure the absolute abundance of every unique TCRbeta CDR3 rearrangement. Productive Simpson clonality was computed per sample as the square root of Simpson's diversity index over productive rearrangements. As stored in TCRdb, this immuneACCESS dataset retains in-frame rearrangements with V and J assigned. A fraction of the clones does not appear; measured against another copy, unresolved V genes explain less than half of the discrepancy, and the remainder lacks a known reason. V and J calls and clone size follow that table, whereas D and trimming were derived from the DNA. The sample profile shows tens of thousands of clones; 80% of them were found once. Around a fifth of the sample is held by the ten biggest clonotypes.

Each collaborating institution followed its own protocols to collect whole blood in K2EDTA tubes. For TCRbeta analysis, collaborators shipped samples as frozen whole blood, isolated PBMCs, or DNA extracted from either of those sample types. The CDR3 runs 16 residues from the cysteine to the phenylalanine. The kept DNA is CDR3 alone, 48 bases in frame from the first base. Looking up the germline V gene (reference sequence) yields CDR1 MNHNY and CDR2 SVGAGI. V has 0 bases trimmed and J has 9 bases trimmed; junction bases matching no gene number 11. Remarks on this clone: What this receptor recognizes is not known. Base quality data are lacking; no much larger clone is found one base away.

The sequenced material came from peripheral blood. The clonotype comes from a man aged 65 to 79 with acute or convalescent COVID-19. Recombination connected TRBV6-6 to TRBJ2-1; 7 bases in the junction line up with TRBD1. The CDR3 region: CASSYSSLNRGTEQFF. The sequenced DNA: TGTGCCAGCAGTTACTCGAGTCTCAACAGGGGAACTGAGCAGTTCTTC.